The 10 T cell receptor beta chains below all came from one sample that was sequenced in a study of PD-1 blockade in classical Hodgkin lymphoma. Relapse after autologous stem cell transplantation occurred in every patient, and brentuximab vedotin exposure varied. The data were produced by immunoSEQ multiplex PCR, yet TCRdb's version contains in-frame clones alone and is incomplete. The table includes about 110,000 clones, 80% to 90% detected once. The sequences come from peripheral blood mononuclear cells (PBMCs), collected before the second cycle of nivolumab. Receptors were obtained from a human donor with classical Hodgkin lymphoma.

V is TRBV29-1 and J is TRBJ1-3; D may be TRBD1 (6 bases). Trimming shortened V by 4 bases and J by 3 bases, and 16 bases separated the two germline ends. This CDR3 is 15 amino acids long. The germline CDR1 and CDR2 sequences are SQVTM and ANQGSEA. CDR3 sequence: CSVGGAGAIGNTIYF. The CDR3 nucleotides read TGCAGCGTTGGAGGGGCGGGGGCCATTGGAAACACCATATATTTT.

Here the CDR3 DNA reads TGTGCCAGCAGCGTAGTAGGGGGGCTCAACACTGAAGCTTTCTTT. This translates into CASSVVGGLNTEAFF. The V call is TRBV9, the J call TRBJ1-1; TRBD1 is a possible D gene (6 bases). CDR3 size: 15 residues. CDR1 SGDLS and CDR2 YYNGEE come from the germline V gene. Trimming removed 0 bases from V and 2 bases from J, with 11 bases in between.

J is TRBJ2-7 and V is TRBV6-5; 8 bases are a match to TRBD1. V gave up 6 bases and J gave up 3 bases; unmatched junction bases: 10. CDR1 and CDR2 (germline): MNHEY, SVGAGI. This CDR3 is built from 15 residues. The CDR3 sequence is CASSKGQVGRYEQYF. CDR3 DNA: TGTGCCAGCAGCAAGGGACAGGTTGGTCGCTACGAGCAGTACTTC.

This sequence joins TRBV2 and TRBJ1-3; D may be TRBD1 (5 bases). The CDR3 is 14 amino acids. Trimming took 3 bases from V and 6 from J, leaving 12 bases between them. Germline values: CDR1 SNHLY, CDR2 FYNNEI. The DNA for the CDR3 is TGTGCCAGCAGTGATTCGGGGCTGAAAAACACCATATATTTT. It codes for CASSDSGLKNTIYF.

The V gene is TRBV10-1, the J gene TRBJ2-5, with D unclear. The CDR3 consists of 13 residues. CDR1 and CDR2 (germline): WNHNN, SYGVQD (reference sequence). V was shortened by 4 bases and J by 2 bases, with 8 bases between the two germline ends. CDR3 DNA sequence: TGCGCCAGCAGTGCCGGGTTTCAAGAGACCCAGTACTTC. It specifies CASSAGFQETQYF.

V is TRBV4-3 and J is TRBJ1-2; 8 nucleotides agree with TRBD1. The CDR3 covers 16 residues. J was trimmed by 8 bases and V by 0 bases; bases with no gene match: 11. Germline lookup yields CDR1 LGHNA and CDR2 YSLEER. CDR3 region: CASSQDYRGVKRGYTF. The CDR3, as DNA: TGCGCCAGCAGCCAAGATTACAGGGGGGTCAAGAGGGGCTACACCTTC.

V and J are TRBV5-6 and TRBJ2-1; TRBD2 might be the D (5 bases). The CDR3 consists of 17 residues. V gave up 1 base and J gave up 7 bases, with 21 bases separating them. Germline CDR1 and CDR2: SGHDT and YYEEEE. This chain's CDR3 is CASSLLRATGRRNEQFF. The CDR3 DNA sequence: TGTGCCAGCAGCTTGCTCCGGGCGACCGGCCGGAGGAATGAGCAGTTCTTC.

CDR3 amino acids: CASSGAGSTDTQYF. Here the CDR3 DNA reads TGCGCCAGCAGTGGAGCGGGCTCGACAGATACGCAGTATTTT. The chain is built from TRBV10-2 and TRBJ2-3, with D maybe TRBD2 (6 bases). The CDR3 covers 14 residues. Germline CDR1 is WSHSY and CDR2 is SAAADI. The V end lost 4 bases, the J end lost 3 bases, and 11 bases lay between the germline ends.

The sample holds one count of this clone. This chain connects TRBV5-1 to TRBJ1-2; D might be TRBD1 (6 bases). This CDR3 comprises 14 residues. Germline CDR1 is SGHRS and CDR2 is YFSETQ. V lost 0 bases and J lost 4, with 10 bases in between. Here the CDR3 reads CASSLGTASYGYTF. As DNA, the CDR3 is TGCGCCAGCAGCTTGGGGACAGCGAGCTATGGCTACACCTTC.

The gene calls are TRBV6-4 and TRBJ1-1, with D uncertain. CDR1 MRHNA and CDR2 SNTAGT come from the germline V gene. The CDR3 is made up of 15 amino acids. The germline V and J ends were trimmed by 6 bases and 0 bases, with 14 bases remaining between them. The CDR3 reads CASRIDGAMNTEAFF. CDR3 coding DNA: TGTGCCAGCAGGATAGACGGAGCCATGAACACTGAAGCTTTCTTT.